These 32 T cell receptor beta chains came from one sample sequenced in a study of T-cell reconstitution after alpha-beta-depleted transplantation in children. Unique molecular identifiers were incorporated when the TCRbeta library was constructed. TCRdb processed the PCR reads anew with MiXCR; each CDR3 protein has one entry. Counted here are a few hundred thousand distinct CDR3 sequences, around 8.9% occurring once; the ten biggest clones make up over 4.5%. This material consisted of PBMCs from the stem cell graft donor, taken from the stem cell graft. All receptors derive from a human donor who donated a stem cell graft to a child with SCID.

There are many counts of this clonotype. The chain has TRBV6-2 or TRBV6-3 and TRBJ2-4; D may be TRBD1 or TRBD2 (5 bases each). Germline V lookup: CDR1 MNHEY, CDR2 SVGEGT. Trimming pared 5 bases from V and 0 bases from J, leaving 17 bases between. This CDR3 is 17 amino acids long. The CDR3: CASSARDLKLAKNIQYF. For the CDR3, the DNA is TGTGCCAGCAGTGCCCGGGACCTTAAACTAGCCAAAAACATTCAGTACTTC.

A remark on this clonotype: It may be a read error: a sequence one base away is much more abundant. This chain connects TRBV28 to TRBJ1-5; unclear D gene. The length of the CDR3 is 13 residues. Trimming removed 5 bases from V and 5 bases from J, with 10 bases in between. Germline V lookup: CDR1 MDHEN, CDR2 SYDVKM. DNA of the CDR3: TGTGCCAGCAGTCAACGACGGTATCAGCCCCAGCATTTT. Translating gives CASSQRRYQPQHF.

For this clonotype: This may be a read error: a much more frequent sequence differs by one nucleotide. The chain joins TRBV20-1 to TRBJ2-5, with D possibly TRBD2 on 6 matching bases. The V gene's germline CDR1 is DFQATT and CDR2 SNEGSKA (reference sequence). The CDR3 totals 13 residues. The CDR3 protein is CSAQGRQGEPQYF. For the CDR3, the DNA is TGCAGTGCCCAAGGGAGGCAGGGAGAGCCCCAGTACTTC.

This clonotype was picked up many times. The CDR3 loop is CASSGNTGTNEQFF. CDR3 sequence (DNA): TGTGCCAGCAGTGGGAACACAGGGACCAATGAGCAGTTCTTC. The V gene is TRBV2, the J gene TRBJ2-1; a possible D gene is TRBD1 (6 bases). This CDR3 is built from 14 residues. The germline CDR1 and CDR2 sequences are SNHLY and FYNNEI. Trimming pared 4 bases from V and 6 bases from J, leaving 13 bases between.

The chain is built from TRBV7-9 and TRBJ1-3, with D maybe TRBD1 (5 bases). Germline-derived CDR1 and CDR2 are SEHNR and FQNEAQ (reference sequence). The CDR3 has 15 residues. Trimming took off 5 bases at V and 1 base at J, with 12 bases between the two ends. Here the CDR3 reads CASSPLGGSGNTIYF. CDR3 DNA: TGTGCCAGCAGCCCCCTTGGGGGGTCTGGAAACACCATATATTTT.

This rearrangement joins TRBV6-1 to TRBJ1-2, with D unclear. V was trimmed by 5 bases and J by 4 bases, leaving 11 bases between them. Germline CDR1 and CDR2: MNHNS and SASEGT. The CDR3 sequence is 13 residues long. CDR3 DNA sequence: TGTGCCAGCAGTCGGACGGAGGGCTATGGCTACACCTTC. Protein: CASSRTEGYGYTF.

The chain couples TRBV15 to TRBJ1-2; a possible D gene is TRBD1 (6 bases). Germline V CDR1 and CDR2: LNHNV, YYDKDF (reference sequence). The CDR3 consists of 15 residues. V gave up 0 bases and J gave up 3 bases, with 11 bases separating them. The CDR3 loop is CATSRDQGRDYGYTF. The CDR3 DNA follows: TGTGCCACCAGCAGAGACCAGGGGAGGGACTATGGCTACACCTTC.

This clonotype was picked up many times. The rearrangement joins TRBV12-3 or TRBV12-4 to TRBJ1-4; D gene ambiguous. The CDR3 spans 12 residues. The germline V and J ends were trimmed by 3 bases and 7 bases, with 6 bases remaining between them. CDR3 in amino acids: CASSLLGEKLFF. As DNA, the CDR3 is TGTGCCAGCAGTTTGCTGGGTGAAAAACTGTTTTTT.

The chain carries TRBV20-1 and TRBJ2-7; a weak D match, TRBD1 (5 bases). Trimming stripped 2 bases from V and 3 bases from J, with 8 bases between. Per germline, CDR1 DFQATT and CDR2 SNEGSKA (reference sequence). This CDR3 spans 12 amino acids. This chain's CDR3 is CSARTDSYEQYF. CDR3 DNA sequence: TGCAGTGCTAGAACAGACAGCTACGAGCAGTACTTC.

This clonotype appeared many times. The chain joins TRBV20-1 to TRBJ1-1; a weak D match, TRBD1 (5 bases). CDR3 length: 13 residues. Germline CDR1 reads DFQATT; CDR2 reads SNEGSKA (reference sequence). The V end lost 1 base, the J end lost 5 bases, and 11 bases lay between the germline ends. CDR3 DNA: TGCAGTGCTAGAGTTAGTTGGGGGACTGAAGCTTTCTTT. Translating gives CSARVSWGTEAFF.

The rearrangement joins TRBV4-2 to TRBJ2-7; 10 bases line up with TRBD1. This CDR3 spans 16 amino acids. J lost 2 bases, V lost 4 bases, and 8 bases had no gene match. Germline CDR1 and CDR2: LGHNA and YNFKEQ. CDR3 in amino acids: CASSPPKGQGTYEQYF. The CDR3 DNA reads TGTGCCAGCAGCCCCCCGAAGGGACAGGGGACCTACGAGCAGTACTTC.

At least ten counts were recorded for this clonotype. The V and J genes are TRBV12-3 or TRBV12-4 and TRBJ2-7; D may be TRBD1 or TRBD2 (5 bases each). The CDR3 loop spans 13 amino acids. Trimming removed 5 bases at V and 2 bases at J, with 10 bases between. This CDR3 is CASSGTATYEQYF. The CDR3 region has the DNA TGTGCCAGCAGTGGGACCGCTACCTACGAGCAGTACTTC.

This chain links TRBV7-6 with TRBJ2-1; possible D gene TRBD2, 6 bases. V was trimmed by 4 bases and J by 5 bases, leaving 15 bases between them. The CDR3 runs 15 residues. The germline V gene has CDR1 SGHVS and CDR2 FNYEAQ. The CDR3 region is CASSSPGTGDNEQFF. The CDR3 DNA follows: TGTGCCAGCAGCTCCCCGGGAACGGGAGACAATGAGCAGTTCTTC.

This clonotype was seen repeatedly, ten times or more. V gene TRBV19 combines with J gene TRBJ1-2, with 8 bases lining up with TRBD1. In germline, CDR1 is LNHDA, CDR2 SQIVND (reference sequence). CDR3 length equals 14 residues. The trim removed 7 bases at V and 3 bases at J, leaving 7 bases unmatched. CDR3 region: CASTFGTGYYGYTF. The CDR3 DNA reads as TGTGCCAGTACCTTTGGGACAGGCTACTATGGCTACACCTTC.

This clonotype was seen repeatedly, ten times or more. The rearrangement uses TRBV5-1 and TRBJ2-1; D is ambiguous. From germline, CDR1 is SGHRS and CDR2 YFSETQ. The CDR3 extends over 16 amino acids. Trimming stripped 4 bases from V and 0 bases from J, with 14 bases between. CDR3 sequence: CASSPVSDRSYNEQFF. In DNA form, the CDR3 reads TGCGCCAGCAGCCCAGTCTCGGACCGCTCCTACAATGAGCAGTTCTTC.

This clonotype was detected many times. The chain employs TRBV5-1 and TRBJ1-6; tentatively, D is TRBD1 (5 bases). This CDR3 comprises 13 residues. V was trimmed by 0 bases and J by 10 bases, leaving 8 bases between them. From germline, CDR1 is SGHRS and CDR2 YFSETQ. CDR3: CASSLDGGSPLHF. The DNA for the CDR3 is TGCGCCAGCAGCTTGGATGGGGGATCACCCCTCCACTTT.

The chain combines TRBV9 with TRBJ2-2; 8 nucleotides align to TRBD1. CDR1 is SGDLS, CDR2 YYNGEE, per germline. V was clipped by 5 bases and J by 5 bases; unmatched bases: 2. The CDR3 loop spans 13 amino acids. In nucleotides, the CDR3 is TGTGCCAGCAGTTACAGGGGGACCGGGGAGCTGTTTTTT. It yields the protein CASSYRGTGELFF.

This clonotype has ten or more counts. The J gene is TRBJ2-5, the V gene TRBV5-1; the D is unclear. The CDR3 consists of 15 residues. Germline-derived CDR1 and CDR2 are SGHRS and YFSETQ. Trimming took 0 bases from V and 4 from J, leaving 13 bases between them. CDR3 sequence (DNA): TGCGCCAGCAGCTTGGTAACCGCAGGCGGAGAGACCCAGTACTTC. This codes for CASSLVTAGGETQYF.

This clonotype was observed many times. The chain carries TRBV7-9 and TRBJ2-1, with D perhaps TRBD2 (6 bases). V was pared by 4 bases and J by 8 bases, with 15 bases between. Germline lookup yields CDR1 SEHNR and CDR2 FQNEAQ (reference sequence). The CDR3 runs 14 residues. The CDR3 DNA sequence: TGTGCCAGCAGCTCAGATCTAGCGAGCGATGAGCAGTTCTTC. It is translated as CASSSDLASDEQFF.

This clonotype was picked up many times. The rearrangement uses TRBV5-1 and TRBJ2-7, with D perhaps assigned TRBD1 or TRBD2 (5 bases each). From germline, CDR1 is SGHRS and CDR2 YFSETQ. V lost 4 bases and J lost 6, with 14 bases in between. The CDR3 contains 13 residues. CDR3 in DNA: TGCGCCAGCAGCCTCGGGGCGGCTCGCGAGCAGTACTTC. It specifies CASSLGAAREQYF. Combining the CDR3 with reference TRBV5-1 and TRBJ2-7 gives the whole variable domain KAGVTQTPRYLIKTRGQQVTLSCSPISGHRSVSWYQQTPGQGLQFLFEYFSETQRNKGNFPGRFSGRQFSNSRSEMNVSTLELGDSALYLCASSLGAAREQYFGPGTRLTVT.

As concerns this clonotype: Possible read error: a much larger clone is one base away. DNA of the CDR3: TGTGCCACCAGAGGGACAGGCGATCAAGAGACCCAGTACTTC. Its protein product is CATRGTGDQETQYF. The chain links TRBV28 to TRBJ2-5, with 8 bases lining up with TRBD1. Germline lookup yields CDR1 MDHEN and CDR2 SYDVKM. The trim removed 10 bases at V and 2 bases at J, leaving 9 bases unmatched. CDR3 length equals 14 residues.

This clonotype was observed a handful of times. This chain joins TRBV20-1 and TRBJ2-7; possible D gene TRBD1, 6 bases. CDR3 length: 15 residues. The germline V gene encodes CDR1 DFQATT and CDR2 SNEGSKA (reference sequence). V was trimmed by 6 bases and J by 2 bases, leaving 20 bases between them. This CDR3 is CSAGNRVFGTYEQYF. The CDR3 DNA reads TGCAGTGCGGGGAACAGGGTTTTCGGTACCTACGAGCAGTACTTC.

The chain recombines TRBV6-1 with TRBJ1-2; D is unresolved. Germline assignment: CDR1 MNHNS and CDR2 SASEGT. V lost 7 bases, J lost 1 base, and 16 bases lay in between. The CDR3 is made up of 15 amino acids. The CDR3 here is CASTTVSGFNYGYTF. The CDR3 DNA follows: TGTGCCAGCACAACAGTCTCGGGTTTTAACTATGGCTACACCTTC.

This clonotype was detected ten times or more. The chain links TRBV5-1 to TRBJ2-1; 7 nucleotides align to TRBD1. The CDR3 sequence is 14 residues long. Germline-derived CDR1 and CDR2 are SGHRS and YFSETQ. J gave up 5 bases and V 6 bases, and 8 bases lay outside the gene matches. The CDR3 loop reads CASTQGESHNEQFF. The CDR3 bases are TGCGCCAGCACCCAGGGGGAGTCCCACAATGAGCAGTTCTTC.

V usage is TRBV5-4 and J usage is TRBJ2-6, with TRBD2 identical over 7 bases. Germline trimming cut 0 bases from V and 0 bases from J; bases unmatched to any gene: 12. Germline values: CDR1 SGHNT, CDR2 YYREEE (reference sequence). The CDR3 sequence is 20 residues long. Here the CDR3 DNA reads TGTGCCAGCAGCTTGGGCCCTTGGTTTGCGGGGGACTCTGGGGCCAACGTCCTGACTTTC. Its translation is CASSLGPWFAGDSGANVLTF.

This clonotype has at least ten counts. The chain recombines TRBV5-1 with TRBJ1-5; TRBD1 is a possible D gene (5 bases). Between the trimmed V and J ends, which lost 0 bases and 10 bases, there was a span of 11 bases. The CDR3 is 13 amino acids. The germline V gene has CDR1 SGHRS and CDR2 YFSETQ. CDR3 in DNA: TGCGCCAGCAGCTTGGAGGGGCAAAACCCCCAGCATTTT. Translating gives CASSLEGQNPQHF. The full variable domain, with the rest looked up from reference TRBV5-1 and TRBJ1-5, is KAGVTQTPRYLIKTRGQQVTLSCSPISGHRSVSWYQQTPGQGLQFLFEYFSETQRNKGNFPGRFSGRQFSNSRSEMNVSTLELGDSALYLCASSLEGQNPQHFGDGTRLSIL.

Many counts were recorded for this clonotype. The genes are TRBV2 and TRBJ1-1, with D possibly TRBD1 on 6 matching bases. The CDR3 runs 12 residues. Trimming removed 8 bases at V and 6 bases at J, with 13 bases between. The germline gives CDR1 SNHLY, CDR2 FYNNEI. CDR3 amino acids: CASLQGAAEAFF. CDR3 bases: TGTGCCAGCCTACAGGGAGCAGCTGAAGCTTTCTTT. Using reference TRBV2 and TRBJ1-1 for the parts outside the CDR3, the full variable domain is EPEVTQTPSHQVTQMGQEVILRCVPISNHLYFYWYRQILGQKVEFLVSFYNNEISEKSEIFDDQFSVERPDGSNFTLKIRSTKLEDSAMYFCASLQGAAEAFFGQGTRLTVV.

This clonotype was seen many times. The V gene is TRBV5-1, the J gene TRBJ2-4, with D tentatively TRBD1 or TRBD2 (5 bases each). This CDR3 region has 14 residues. Germline lookup yields CDR1 SGHRS and CDR2 YFSETQ. Trimming took 0 bases from V and 1 from J, leaving 5 bases between them. The CDR3 is CASSLGGAKNIQYF. The CDR3 DNA sequence: TGCGCCAGCAGCTTGGGGGGGGCCAAAAACATTCAGTACTTC. Based on the CDR3 plus reference TRBV5-1 and TRBJ2-4, the full variable domain is KAGVTQTPRYLIKTRGQQVTLSCSPISGHRSVSWYQQTPGQGLQFLFEYFSETQRNKGNFPGRFSGRQFSNSRSEMNVSTLELGDSALYLCASSLGGAKNIQYFGAGTRLSVL.

This clonotype was seen more than once but under ten times. The rearrangement links TRBV4-2 to TRBJ1-1; 8 bases match TRBD1. Per the germline V gene, CDR1 is LGHNA and CDR2 is YNFKEQ. After removal of 5 bases from V and 5 bases from J, the junction contained 13 bases not matched to a gene. This CDR3 contains 16 residues. The CDR3 nucleotides read TGTGCCAGCAGCAAAGGTTTCGGACAGGGTGAAACTGAAGCTTTCTTT. Protein sequence: CASSKGFGQGETEAFF.

This clonotype was counted ten times or more. This chain connects TRBV6-2 or TRBV6-3 to TRBJ1-4; D possibly corresponds to TRBD1 (5 bases). Per the germline V gene, CDR1 is MNHEY and CDR2 is SVGEGT. This CDR3 comprises 14 residues. Trimming pared 5 bases from V and 8 bases from J, leaving 15 bases between. The CDR3 region has the DNA TGTGCCAGCAGTGCGGACACGGGCAACGAAAAACTGTTTTTT. This encodes CASSADTGNEKLFF.

This clonotype was counted ten times or more. The chain is built from TRBV5-1 and TRBJ2-7; D may be TRBD1 (6 bases). The V end lost 1 base, the J end lost 6 bases, and 14 bases lay between the germline ends. CDR1 is SGHRS and CDR2 is YFSETQ in the germline V gene. CDR3 length equals 14 residues. The CDR3: CASSLSQGLGEQYF. The DNA of the CDR3 is TGCGCCAGCAGCTTGTCCCAGGGGTTGGGCGAGCAGTACTTC.

This clonotype has a count of ten or more. The chain couples TRBV20-1 to TRBJ1-1; D remains ambiguous. The CDR3 consists of 12 residues. V shed 3 bases and J shed 0 bases, with 5 bases lying between them. Germline CDR1 DFQATT, CDR2 SNEGSKA (reference sequence). The CDR3 spells CSASVLNTEAFF. CDR3 nucleotide sequence: TGCAGTGCTAGCGTACTGAACACTGAAGCTTTCTTT.